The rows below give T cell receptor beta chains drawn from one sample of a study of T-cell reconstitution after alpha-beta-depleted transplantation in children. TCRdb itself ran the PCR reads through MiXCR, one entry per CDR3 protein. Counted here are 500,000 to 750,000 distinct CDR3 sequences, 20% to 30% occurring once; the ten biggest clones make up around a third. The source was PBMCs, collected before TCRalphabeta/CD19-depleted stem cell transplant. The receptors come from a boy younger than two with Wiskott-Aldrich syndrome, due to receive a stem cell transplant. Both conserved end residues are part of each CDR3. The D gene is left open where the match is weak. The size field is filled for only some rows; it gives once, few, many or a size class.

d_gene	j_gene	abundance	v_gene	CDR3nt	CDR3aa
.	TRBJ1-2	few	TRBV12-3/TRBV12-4	TGTGCCAGCAGTTTCGGACGCACGAACTATGGCTACACCTTC	CASSFGRTNYGYTF
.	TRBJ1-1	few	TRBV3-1	TGTGCCAGCAGCCAAGATGGGGTGAACACTGAAGCTTTCTTT	CASSQDGVNTEAFF
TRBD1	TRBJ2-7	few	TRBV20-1	TGCAGTGCATGGACAGGGGGCTCCTACGAGCAGTACTTC	CSAWTGGSYEQYF
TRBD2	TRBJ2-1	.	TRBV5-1	TGCGCCAGCACCAGGAGGGAGCTAGCGGGAGGACTCCAAAATGAGCAGTTCTTC	CASTRRELAGGLQNEQFF
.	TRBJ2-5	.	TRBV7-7	TGTGCCAGTAGCTCGGGACCGAACCCTCAAGAGACCCAGTACTTC	CASSSGPNPQETQYF
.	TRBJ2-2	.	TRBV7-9	TGTGCCAGCAGGTTAAACCGGGAATCCAACACCGGGGAGCTGTTTTTT	CASRLNRESNTGELFF
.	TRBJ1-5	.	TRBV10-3	TGTGCCATCAGTGAGTCGAAAGATAGCCAGTATCAGCCCCAGCATTTT	CAISESKDSQYQPQHF
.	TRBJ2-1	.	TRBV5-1	TGCGCCAGCAGCCCCGCAATCCCCCCAGCCTACAATGAGCAGTTCTTC	CASSPAIPPAYNEQFF
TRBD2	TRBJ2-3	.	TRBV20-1	TGCAGTGCTCCTTGGGGGAGGGCCGGGGATACGCAGTATTTT	CSAPWGRAGDTQYF
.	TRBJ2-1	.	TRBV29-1	TGCAGCGTTAAGACGGGACGGCAGTTCTTC	CSVKTGRQFF
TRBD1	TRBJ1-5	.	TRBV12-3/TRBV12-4	TGTGCCAGCAGCGCGGGACAGCTTAATCAGCCCCAGCATTTT	CASSAGQLNQPQHF
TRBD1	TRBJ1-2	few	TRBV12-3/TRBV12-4	TGTGCCAGCAGTAGGGGACAGGGGGCACATGGCTACACCTTC	CASSRGQGAHGYTF
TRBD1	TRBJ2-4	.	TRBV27	TGTGCCAGCAGTTTGGTAGGACAGGGGCTAGCCAAAAACATTCAGTACTTC	CASSLVGQGLAKNIQYF
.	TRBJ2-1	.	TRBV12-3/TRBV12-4	TGTGCCAGCAGTTTAGCGGGACGGTGGAATGAGCAGTTCTTC	CASSLAGRWNEQFF
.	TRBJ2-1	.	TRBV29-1	TGCAGCGTTTTACTCTTGCGGGAAACCAATGAGCAGTTCTTC	CSVLLLRETNEQFF
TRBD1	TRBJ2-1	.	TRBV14	TGTGCCAGCAGCCAAGTGAGGGGGCCTACCTACAATGAGCAGTTCTTC	CASSQVRGPTYNEQFF
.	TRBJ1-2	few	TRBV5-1	TGCGCCAGCAGCTCGGGGACGGAAGGCTACACCTTC	CASSSGTEGYTF
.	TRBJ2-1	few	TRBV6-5	TGTGCCAGCAGTTATAAGGGCGGGGTATACAATGAGCAGTTCTTC	CASSYKGGVYNEQFF
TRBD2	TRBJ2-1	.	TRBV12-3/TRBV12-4	TGTGCCAGCACCTCGGGGACTAGTATAGGTGAGCAGTTCTTC	CASTSGTSIGEQFF
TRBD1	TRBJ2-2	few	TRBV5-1	TGCGCCAGCAGCTCTTGGACAGGGAACACCGGGGAGCTGTTTTTT	CASSSWTGNTGELFF
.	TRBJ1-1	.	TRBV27	TGTGCCAGCAGTTTAAGCGCCGGTGAAGCTTTCTTT	CASSLSAGEAFF
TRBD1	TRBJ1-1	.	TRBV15	TGTGCCACCAGCAGGGACAGGGAAAACACTGAAGCTTTCTTT	CATSRDRENTEAFF
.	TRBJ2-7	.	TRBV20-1	TGCAGTGCCAGGCGGGTGGAAGCCTACGAGCAGTACTTC	CSARRVEAYEQYF
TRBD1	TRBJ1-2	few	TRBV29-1	TGCAGCGTTCCGGGACAGACCAACTATGGCTACACCTTC	CSVPGQTNYGYTF
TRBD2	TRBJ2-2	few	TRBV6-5	TGTGCCAGCAGTTACCCTAGCGGGAGACCCATTAACACCGGGGAGCTGTTTTTT	CASSYPSGRPINTGELFF
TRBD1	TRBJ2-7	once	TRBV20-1	TGCAGTGCTCTGACAGGGGTAAGCTCCTACGAGCAGTACTTC	CSALTGVSSYEQYF
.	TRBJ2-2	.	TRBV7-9	TGTGCCAGCAGCTTAGCTCTGACAGCCGGGGAGCTGTTTTTT	CASSLALTAGELFF
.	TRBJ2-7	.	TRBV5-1	TGCGCCAGCAGCTTGTCAGGTGTACTTTTTGACTTC	CASSLSGVLFDF
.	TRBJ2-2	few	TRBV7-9	TGTGCCAGCAGCTTAGAGGGTTTGGGCTTCGTGGCCGGGGAGCTGTTTTTT	CASSLEGLGFVAGELFF
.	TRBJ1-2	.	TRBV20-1	TGCAGTCCCAAAAGAAACTATGGCTACACCTTC	CSPKRNYGYTF
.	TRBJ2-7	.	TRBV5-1	TGCGCCAGCAGCTTGGCATGGGGAAAGGGTGCCTACGAGCAGTACTTC	CASSLAWGKGAYEQYF
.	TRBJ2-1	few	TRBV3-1	TGTGCCAGCAGCCAAGCCTTAGGACCTGGCGGCTCCTACAATGAGCAGTTCTTC	CASSQALGPGGSYNEQFF
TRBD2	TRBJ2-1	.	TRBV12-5	TGTGCTAGTGGTTTGAGGGTAGCGGGAGTGAATGAGCAGTTCTTC	CASGLRVAGVNEQFF
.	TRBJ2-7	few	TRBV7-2	TGTGCCAGCAGCTTTCCTTTCTACGAGCAGTACTTC	CASSFPFYEQYF